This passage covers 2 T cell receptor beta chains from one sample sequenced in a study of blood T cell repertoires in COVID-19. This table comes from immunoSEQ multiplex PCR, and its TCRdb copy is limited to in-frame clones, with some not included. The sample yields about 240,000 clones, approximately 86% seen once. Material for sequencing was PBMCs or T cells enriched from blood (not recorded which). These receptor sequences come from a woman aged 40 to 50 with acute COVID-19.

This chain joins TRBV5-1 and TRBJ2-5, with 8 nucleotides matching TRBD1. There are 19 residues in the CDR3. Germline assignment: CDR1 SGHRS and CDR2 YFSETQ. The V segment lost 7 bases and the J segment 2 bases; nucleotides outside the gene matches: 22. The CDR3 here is CASQRGGTGSLYLQETQYF. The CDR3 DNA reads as TGCGCCAGCCAAAGGGGTGGGACAGGCTCCCTTTATTTGCAAGAGACCCAGTACTTC.

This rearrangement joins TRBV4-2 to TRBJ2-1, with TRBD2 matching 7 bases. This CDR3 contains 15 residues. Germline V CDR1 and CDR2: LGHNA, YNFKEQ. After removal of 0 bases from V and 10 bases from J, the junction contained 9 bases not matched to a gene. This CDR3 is CASSQEGLKRMEQFF. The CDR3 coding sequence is TGTGCCAGCAGCCAAGAGGGACTAAAAAGGATGGAGCAGTTCTTC.